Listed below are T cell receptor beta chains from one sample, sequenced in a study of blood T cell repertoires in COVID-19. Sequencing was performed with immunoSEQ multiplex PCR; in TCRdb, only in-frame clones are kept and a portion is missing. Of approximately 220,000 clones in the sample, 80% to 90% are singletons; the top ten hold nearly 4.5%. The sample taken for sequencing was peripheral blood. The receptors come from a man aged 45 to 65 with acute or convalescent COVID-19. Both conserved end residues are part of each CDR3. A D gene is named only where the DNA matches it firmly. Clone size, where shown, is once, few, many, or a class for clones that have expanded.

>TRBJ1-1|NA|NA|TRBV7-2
TGTGCCAGCAGCTTCGTAGGGGTTTCGAACACTGAAGCTTTCTTT
CASSFVGVSNTEAFF
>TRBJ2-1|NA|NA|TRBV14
TGTGCCAGCAGCCAAGATGTGGGGGGACCAAACACGGGTGAGCAGTTCTTC
CASSQDVGGPNTGEQFF
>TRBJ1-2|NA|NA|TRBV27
TGTGCCAGCAGTTTATCGATGACGGCCAGGGGCTACACCTTC
CASSLSMTARGYTF
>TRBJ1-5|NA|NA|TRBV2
TGTGCCAGCAGTGAAGTTAGTAGCAATCAGCCCCAGCATTTT
CASSEVSSNQPQHF
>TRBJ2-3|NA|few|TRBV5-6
TGTGCCAGCAGCTTCAGACGCCAGGGGAGCAATACGCAGTATTTT
CASSFRRQGSNTQYF
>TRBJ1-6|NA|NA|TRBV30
TGTGCCTGGGCCGATAAGTCGAGCTCCTATAATTCACCCCTCCACTTT
CAWADKSSSYNSPLHF
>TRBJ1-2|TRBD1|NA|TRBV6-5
TGTGCCAGCAGACCGGGACAGGGGATTGCTGGCTACACCTTC
CASRPGQGIAGYTF
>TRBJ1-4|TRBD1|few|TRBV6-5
TGTGCCAGCAGATCCTCGGGACAGCAAAGTGAAAAACTGTTTTTT
CASRSSGQQSEKLFF
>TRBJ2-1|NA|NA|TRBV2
TGTGCCAGCAGGGCGGGGCCGTACAATGAGCAGTTCTTC
CASRAGPYNEQFF
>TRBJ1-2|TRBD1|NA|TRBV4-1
TGCGCCAGCAGCCAGACCGGGACAGGGATCTATGGCTACACCTTC
CASSQTGTGIYGYTF
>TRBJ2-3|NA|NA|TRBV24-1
TGTGCCACCAGTGAACGGGGGAACACAGATACGCAGTATTTT
CATSERGNTDTQYF
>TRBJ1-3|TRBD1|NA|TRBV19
TGTGCCAGTAGTTTAGGGACAGCGTACGACACCATATATTTT
CASSLGTAYDTIYF
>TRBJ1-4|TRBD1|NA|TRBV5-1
TGCGCCAGCAGCTTAGGGACAGGGTATACTAATGAAAAACTGTTTTTT
CASSLGTGYTNEKLFF
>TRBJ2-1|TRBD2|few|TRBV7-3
TGTGCCAGCAGCTTAGTGGCTAGCGGTCTTCTCAATGAGCAGTTCTTC
CASSLVASGLLNEQFF
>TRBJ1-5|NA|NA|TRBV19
TGTGCCAGTAGTACGACCCCCCACAGACAGATTAGCAATCAGCCCCAGCATTTT
CASSTTPHRQISNQPQHF
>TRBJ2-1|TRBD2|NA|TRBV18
TGTGCCAGCTCACCACTGGGACTAGCGAGGCGCCATAGCAATGAGCAGTTCTTC
CASSPLGLARRHSNEQFF
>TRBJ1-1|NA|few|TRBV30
TGTGCCTGGAGTGGACAGCTCCACACTGAAGCTTTCTTT
CAWSGQLHTEAFF
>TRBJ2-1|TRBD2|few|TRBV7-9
TGTGCCAGCAGCGCCCCCGGGACTACACACAATGAGCAGTTCTTC
CASSAPGTTHNEQFF
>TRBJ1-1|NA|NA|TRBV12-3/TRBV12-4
TGTGCCAGCAGTTTTGGCGGGAACACTGAAGCTTTCTTT
CASSFGGNTEAFF
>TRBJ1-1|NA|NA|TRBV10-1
TGCGCCAGCAGGACAGACGGGAACACTGAAGCTTTCTTT
CASRTDGNTEAFF
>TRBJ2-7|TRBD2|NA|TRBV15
TGTGCCACCAGCAGTACTAGCGATTCGGTAGAGCAGTACTTC
CATSSTSDSVEQYF
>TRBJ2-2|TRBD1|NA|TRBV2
TGTGCCAGCAAACCACAGGGGGCGAACACCGGGGAGCTGTTTTTT
CASKPQGANTGELFF
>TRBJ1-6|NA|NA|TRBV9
TGTGCCAGCAGCGACGGGACATTGTATAATTCACCCCTCCACTTT
CASSDGTLYNSPLHF
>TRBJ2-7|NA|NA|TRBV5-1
TGCGCCAGCAGCATTAGCGGTGGATACGAGCAGTACTTC
CASSISGGYEQYF
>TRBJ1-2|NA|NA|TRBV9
TGTGCCAGCAGCATACACACAGGGACTAGCTATGGCTACACCTTC
CASSIHTGTSYGYTF
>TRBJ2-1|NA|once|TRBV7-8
TGTGCCAGCAGCTTAGGGGCGACTAGGGGCTACAATGAGCAGTTCTTC
CASSLGATRGYNEQFF
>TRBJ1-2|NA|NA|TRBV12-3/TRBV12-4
TGTGCCAGCAGCATGGGGGGGGCTGGCTACACCTTC
CASSMGGAGYTF
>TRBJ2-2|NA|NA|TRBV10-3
TGTGCCATCAGTCCCGAGGGCGGGGAGCTGTTTTTT
CAISPEGGELFF
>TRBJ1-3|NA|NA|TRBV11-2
TGTGCCAGCGGTCCCGGGTCTTCTGGAAACACCATATATTTT
CASGPGSSGNTIYF
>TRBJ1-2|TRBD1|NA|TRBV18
TGTGCCAGCTCACCACTGGGACAGGGTACGGAATATGGCTACACCTTC
CASSPLGQGTEYGYTF
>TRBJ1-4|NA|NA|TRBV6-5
TGTGCCAGCAGTTACTTAGGGGGGGGTAATGAAAAACTGTTTTTT
CASSYLGGGNEKLFF
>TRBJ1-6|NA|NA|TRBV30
TGTGCCTGGATGAGTGCTCAGAGGGATAATTCACCCCTCCACTTT
CAWMSAQRDNSPLHF
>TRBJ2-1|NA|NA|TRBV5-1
TGCGCCAGCAGCTTGGCCGAGCTCGATGAGCAGTTCTTC
CASSLAELDEQFF
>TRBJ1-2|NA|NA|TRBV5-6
TGTGCCAGCAGCTCAATCGACGGGAGAGGTGGCTACACCTTC
CASSSIDGRGGYTF
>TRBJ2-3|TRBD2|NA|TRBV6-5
TGTGCCAGCAGTTACTCAGCGGGGGGAGCAGATACGCAGTATTTT
CASSYSAGGADTQYF
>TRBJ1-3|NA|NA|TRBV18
TGTGCCAGCTCACCACCTACTAACTCTGGAAACACCATATATTTT
CASSPPTNSGNTIYF
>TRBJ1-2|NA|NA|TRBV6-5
TGTGCCAGCATCAAATCCGGGACACCTAACTATGGCTACACCTTC
CASIKSGTPNYGYTF
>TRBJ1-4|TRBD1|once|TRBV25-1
TGTGCCAGCAGTCCCTCCCGGGACAGGAGGCACTCGGGTGAAAAACTGTTTTTT
CASSPSRDRRHSGEKLFF
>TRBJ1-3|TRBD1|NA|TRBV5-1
TGCGCCAGCAGCCCGACAGGGAGTACCATCTCTGGAAACACCATATATTTT
CASSPTGSTISGNTIYF
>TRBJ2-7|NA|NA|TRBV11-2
TGTGCCAGCAGCCTATCGGAGGGGCCCAACGAGCAGTACTTC
CASSLSEGPNEQYF
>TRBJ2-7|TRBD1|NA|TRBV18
TGTGCCAGCTCTCCCGGGACAGCATCCTACGAGCAGTACTTC
CASSPGTASYEQYF
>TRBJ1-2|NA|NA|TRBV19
TGTGCCAGTAGTATGAGGGCAGGAGATGGCTATGGCTACACCTTC
CASSMRAGDGYGYTF
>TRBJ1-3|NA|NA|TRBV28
TGTGCCAGCAGTTTACAACAGACCTCTGGAAACACCATATATTTT
CASSLQQTSGNTIYF
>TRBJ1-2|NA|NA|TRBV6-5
TGTGCCAGCATTTTACTAGGGCTATCGCATGGCTACACCTTC
CASILLGLSHGYTF
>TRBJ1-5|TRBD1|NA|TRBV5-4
TGTGCCAGCAGCATACAGGGGGGATTACAGCCCCAGCATTTT
CASSIQGGLQPQHF
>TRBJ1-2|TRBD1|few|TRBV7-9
TGTGCCAGCAGCCCAACCGGGACAGGGGTCTCCTATGGCTACACCTTC
CASSPTGTGVSYGYTF
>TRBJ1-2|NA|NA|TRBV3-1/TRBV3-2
TGTGCCAGCAGCAGGATTGGAGGCGGCTACACCTTC
CASSRIGGGYTF
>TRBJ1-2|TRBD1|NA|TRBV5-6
TGTGCCAGCAGCTTGGCGACAGGGGGCGGTACCTTC
CASSLATGGGTF
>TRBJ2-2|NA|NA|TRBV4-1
TGCGCCAGCAGCCAATTGTCTTCAGGGGGGACCGGGGAGCTGTTTTTT
CASSQLSSGGTGELFF
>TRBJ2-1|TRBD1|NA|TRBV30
TGTGCCTGGAGTTTACAGGGGGCAAAGGGTGAGCAGTTCTTC
CAWSLQGAKGEQFF